A single sample gave rise to the 10 T cell receptor beta chains below, sequenced in a study of control samples from healthy donors and cancer patients. Here immunoSEQ multiplex PCR was the method, and the copy in TCRdb shows in-frame clones only, minus some. The data contain roughly 55,000 clones, approximately 91% of them singletons. The sample was blood. The receptors stem from a man in his forties or fifties in good health.

V is TRBV6-1 and J is TRBJ2-3; 8 bases match TRBD1. Germline CDR1 is MNHNS and CDR2 is SASEGT. V lost 3 bases to trimming and J lost 4 bases; unmatched junction nucleotides: 12. The CDR3 length is 17 residues. The CDR3 reads CASSDPGRQGFADTQYF. As DNA, the CDR3 is TGTGCCAGCAGTGATCCAGGGAGACAGGGGTTTGCAGATACGCAGTATTTT.

The V and J genes are TRBV7-3 and TRBJ2-3; D call uncertain. CDR1 and CDR2 from the germline V gene are SGHTA and FQGTGA. The CDR3 loop spans 15 amino acids. V was cut by 2 bases and J by 2 bases, with 11 bases left in between. For the CDR3, the DNA is TGTGCCAGCAGCTTATTCGCCTACAACACAGATACGCAGTATTTT. It yields the protein CASSLFAYNTDTQYF.

V is TRBV7-9 and J is TRBJ2-1; maybe TRBD2 (7 bases). From germline, CDR1 is SEHNR and CDR2 FQNEAQ (reference sequence). The germline V and J ends were trimmed by 4 bases and 2 bases, with 15 bases remaining between them. The CDR3 has 16 amino acids. The CDR3, as DNA: TGTGCCAGCAGCTCGCTCACAGGGAGGGCCTACAATGAGCAGTTCTTC. This translates into CASSSLTGRAYNEQFF.

The chain employs TRBV19 and TRBJ2-1, with 9 bases matching TRBD2. Trimming took 5 bases from V and 9 from J; bases not matched to a gene: 8. This CDR3 region has 14 residues. In germline, CDR1 is LNHDA, CDR2 SQIVND (reference sequence). CDR3 sequence (DNA): TGTGCCAGTAGTCGACTAGCGGAGGAGAGTGAGCAGTTCTTC. Its protein product is CASSRLAEESEQFF.

V and J are TRBV7-9 and TRBJ2-5; 13 bases line up with TRBD2. Germline V lookup: CDR1 SEHNR, CDR2 FQNEAQ (reference sequence). The CDR3 extends over 16 amino acids. V trimming: 5 bases; J trimming: 2 bases; junction bases outside the gene matches: 5. The CDR3: CASSTGTSGTQETQYF. For the CDR3, the DNA is TGTGCCAGCAGCACCGGGACTAGCGGGACACAAGAGACCCAGTACTTC.

The table lists this clone with a count of one. The V call is TRBV6-2 or TRBV6-3, the J call TRBJ1-2; D perhaps matches TRBD1 (5 bases). The CDR3 has 15 amino acids. The ends were cut back, 4 bases at V and 2 bases at J, with 14 bases in the middle. Per the germline V gene, CDR1 is MNHEY and CDR2 is SVGEGT. The CDR3 sequence is CASSFPGTGNYGYTF. The CDR3 DNA follows: TGTGCCAGCAGTTTCCCTGGGACGGGAAACTATGGCTACACCTTC.

The chain uses TRBV28 and TRBJ2-2; 8 bases map to TRBD2. V was pared by 5 bases and J by 5 bases, with 4 bases of the junction left unmatched. Germline V gives CDR1 MDHEN, CDR2 SYDVKM. The CDR3 has 14 amino acids. The CDR3 here is CASSQTSVTGELFF. The DNA for the CDR3 is TGTGCCAGCAGTCAGACTAGCGTAACCGGGGAGCTGTTTTTT.

V usage is TRBV12-3 or TRBV12-4 and J usage is TRBJ1-2; D not resolved. V shed 6 bases and J shed 5 bases, with 13 bases lying between them. This CDR3 comprises 13 residues. CDR3 nucleotides: TGTGCCAGCAGATTTGGGCACGGGTATGGCTACACCTTC. Its translation: CASRFGHGYGYTF.

The V and J genes are TRBV5-1 and TRBJ2-3; D gene uncertain. Germline assignment: CDR1 SGHRS and CDR2 YFSETQ. Trimming removed 3 bases at V and 0 bases at J, with 5 bases between. The CDR3 runs to 13 residues. The chain's CDR3 is CASSWQSTDTQYF. CDR3 bases: TGCGCCAGCAGCTGGCAAAGCACAGATACGCAGTATTTT.

V and J are TRBV5-1 and TRBJ2-5; a possible D gene is TRBD2 (6 bases). CDR3 length equals 15 residues. Germline assignment: CDR1 SGHRS and CDR2 YFSETQ. The ends were cut back, 2 bases at V and 3 bases at J, with 14 bases in the middle. The CDR3, as DNA: TGCGCCAGCAGCTTCTCTCGGGGGACGGAAGAGACCCAGTACTTC. It is translated as CASSFSRGTEETQYF. Supplemented by reference TRBV5-1 and TRBJ2-5, the full variable domain reads KAGVTQTPRYLIKTRGQQVTLSCSPISGHRSVSWYQQTPGQGLQFLFEYFSETQRNKGNFPGRFSGRQFSNSRSEMNVSTLELGDSALYLCASSFSRGTEETQYFGPGTRLLVL.